Shown below are 19 T cell receptor beta chains from a single sample sequenced in a study of cytomegalovirus exposure and HLA in healthy donors. 13 Jbeta primers and 60 Vbeta primers were used for the PCR. Only in-frame clones appear in the TCRdb table, and some are missing; sequencing was by immunoSEQ multiplex PCR. Of fewer than 350,000 clones listed, roughly 90% are singletons. The sequenced sample consisted of PBMCs. These receptors were collected from a woman between 18 and 29 years old in good health and CMV-seronegative.

The rearrangement links TRBV11-3 to TRBJ2-1; D may be TRBD2 (5 bases). Looked up from germline, CDR1 is SGHNT and CDR2 is YENEEA. This CDR3 spans 13 amino acids. The V end lost 4 bases, the J end lost 4 bases, and 8 bases lay between the germline ends. In DNA form, the CDR3 reads TGTGCCAGCAGCTACGGGGATTACAATGAGCAGTTCTTC. Its translation: CASSYGDYNEQFF.

This chain connects TRBV6-8 to TRBJ1-5; 7 bases match TRBD1. Germline values: CDR1 MNHGY, CDR2 SAAAGT. This CDR3 has 16 residues. The V segment lost 2 bases and the J segment 5 bases; nucleotides outside the gene matches: 9. The CDR3 region is CASSYGGQRDHQPQHF. The CDR3 nucleotides read TGTGCCAGCAGTTACGGGGGACAGAGGGACCATCAGCCCCAGCATTTT.

The rearrangement uses TRBV5-4 and TRBJ2-1; possibly TRBD2 for D (6 bases). V was pared by 0 bases and J by 4 bases, with 11 bases between. The CDR3 is made up of 15 amino acids. CDR1 and CDR2 (germline): SGHNT, YYREEE (reference sequence). CDR3 in amino acids: CASSLGQRVYNEQFF. The CDR3 DNA reads TGTGCCAGCAGCTTGGGTCAGCGGGTGTACAATGAGCAGTTCTTC. Supplemented by reference TRBV5-4 and TRBJ2-1, the full variable domain reads ETGVTQSPTHLIKTRGQQVTLRCSSQSGHNTVSWYQQALGQGPQFIFQYYREEENGRGNFPPRFSGLQFPNYSSELNVNALELDDSALYLCASSLGQRVYNEQFFGPGTRLTVL.

This clone was picked up one time. The CDR3 here is CASSLEVGTDTQYF. The CDR3 DNA is TGTGCCAGCAGCTTAGAGGTGGGCACAGATACGCAGTATTTT. The chain has TRBV5-4 and TRBJ2-3; no firm D call. This CDR3 is built from 14 residues. Germline CDR1 SGHNT, CDR2 YYREEE (reference sequence). Trimming pared 2 bases from V and 1 base from J, leaving 8 bases between. The whole variable domain, filled in from reference TRBV5-4 and TRBJ2-3, reads ETGVTQSPTHLIKTRGQQVTLRCSSQSGHNTVSWYQQALGQGPQFIFQYYREEENGRGNFPPRFSGLQFPNYSSELNVNALELDDSALYLCASSLEVGTDTQYFGPGTRLTVL.

The chain joins TRBV30 to TRBJ2-1; D unresolved. The CDR3 runs 13 residues. Germline V gene lookup returns CDR1 GTSNPN and CDR2 SVGIG (reference sequence). Trimming removed 2 bases at V and 8 bases at J, with 13 bases between. The CDR3 loop reads CAWSPTSVDEQFF. The CDR3 DNA reads TGTGCCTGGAGTCCTACCAGCGTCGATGAGCAGTTCTTC.

The chain employs TRBV5-4 and TRBJ2-1; 8 nucleotides align to TRBD1. The germline gives CDR1 SGHNT, CDR2 YYREEE (reference sequence). Trimming cost V 3 bases and J 5 bases; bases outside gene matches: 7. This CDR3 is 15 amino acids long. CDR3 in DNA: TGTGCCAGCAGCTGGGGGACAGGACTAAACAATGAGCAGTTCTTC. Its protein is CASSWGTGLNNEQFF.

The V gene is TRBV21-1, the J gene TRBJ1-2; the D call of TRBD1 is as the table states it, not checked on the DNA. TRBV21-1 is a pseudogene. CDR3 length: 14 amino acids. This chain's CDR3 is CASSRGTGDYGYTF. The CDR3 bases are TGTGCCAGCAGCAGGGGGACAGGGGACTATGGCTACACCTTC.

The V call is TRBV19, the J call TRBJ2-7, with D uncertain. CDR3 length: 14 residues. Trimming removed 4 bases from V and 3 bases from J, with 13 bases in between. Germline V CDR1 and CDR2: LNHDA, SQIVND (reference sequence). CDR3 protein: CASSTQVPGYEQYF. The CDR3 region has the DNA TGTGCCAGTAGTACCCAGGTCCCAGGCTACGAGCAGTACTTC.

CDR3 bases: TGTGCCACCAGCAGAGAGAACCAGGACTACGAGCAGTACTTC. Amino acids: CATSRENQDYEQYF. This chain connects TRBV15 to TRBJ2-7; D is unclear. CDR3 size: 14 residues. V gave up 0 bases and J gave up 3 bases, with 9 bases separating them. CDR1 and CDR2 (germline): LNHNV, YYDKDF (reference sequence).

This chain links TRBV2 with TRBJ2-3; maybe TRBD2 (6 bases). V lost 3 bases and J 3 bases, leaving 16 bases between the germline ends. The germline V gene has CDR1 SNHLY and CDR2 FYNNEI. The CDR3 is 16 residues long. Written as DNA, the CDR3 is TGTGCCAGCAGTGACGACACTAGCACGGGTACAGATACGCAGTATTTT. Protein: CASSDDTSTGTDTQYF.

The rearrangement joins TRBV13 to TRBJ2-4; 7 nucleotides match TRBD2. With 4 bases clipped from V and 6 bases from J, the junction kept 6 bases outside the gene matches. This CDR3 has 14 amino acids. Germline CDR1 and CDR2: PRHDT and FYEKMQ (reference sequence). The chain's CDR3 is CASSWTAGVNIQYF. The CDR3, as DNA: TGTGCCAGCAGCTGGACCGCGGGGGTAAACATTCAGTACTTC.

This chain links TRBV29-1 with TRBJ1-2; 8 nucleotides line up with TRBD1. Per germline, CDR1 SQVTM and CDR2 ANQGSEA. Germline trimming cut 5 bases from V and 2 bases from J; bases unmatched to any gene: 4. The CDR3 sequence is 13 residues long. CDR3 bases: TGCAGCGTTTTGGACAGGGCCAACTATGGCTACACCTTC. Translating gives CSVLDRANYGYTF.

The chain employs TRBV5-4 and TRBJ1-1, with 8 bases fitting TRBD1. From germline, CDR1 is SGHNT and CDR2 YYREEE (reference sequence). There are 15 residues in the CDR3. V trimming: 4 bases; J trimming: 4 bases; junction bases outside the gene matches: 9. The CDR3 DNA sequence: TGTGCCAGCAGCCCGGGACAGGTCTGGGGCACTGAAGCTTTCTTT. This codes for CASSPGQVWGTEAFF.

The chain employs TRBV6-1 and TRBJ1-5; D unclear. Trimming pared 4 bases from V and 3 bases from J, leaving 4 bases between. Germline V gives CDR1 MNHNS, CDR2 SASEGT. The CDR3 contains 12 residues. This CDR3 reads CASSVSNQPQHF. The CDR3 DNA reads as TGTGCCAGCAGTGTATCCAATCAGCCCCAGCATTTT.

CDR3 loop: CASSDRVSAGELFF. Here the CDR3 DNA reads TGTGCCAGCAGTGACAGGGTGTCTGCCGGGGAGCTGTTTTTT. J is TRBJ2-2 and V is TRBV2; possibly TRBD1 for D (5 bases). Per the germline V gene, CDR1 is SNHLY and CDR2 is FYNNEI. This CDR3 region has 14 residues. The germline V and J ends were trimmed by 3 bases and 6 bases, with 11 bases remaining between them.

The sample holds one count of this clone. The V call is TRBV5-1, the J call TRBJ2-1; D gene ambiguous. Germline V lookup: CDR1 SGHRS, CDR2 YFSETQ. CDR3 length: 16 residues. V lost 4 bases and J 0 bases, leaving 14 bases between the germline ends. CDR3 sequence (DNA): TGCGCCAGCAGCCCTCAAGATGTCAGCTCCTACAATGAGCAGTTCTTC. Residues: CASSPQDVSSYNEQFF.

This sequence joins TRBV19 and TRBJ1-6, with TRBD1 as a possible D gene (5 bases). The CDR3 covers 15 residues. Trimming took off 5 bases at V and 7 bases at J, with 15 bases between the two ends. Germline assignment: CDR1 LNHDA and CDR2 SQIVND (reference sequence). The CDR3 protein is CASSLAGLPNSPLHF. The DNA for the CDR3 is TGTGCCAGTAGTTTAGCGGGACTCCCGAATTCACCCCTCCACTTT.

V is TRBV6-1 and J is TRBJ1-2, with D possibly being TRBD1 (5 bases). V was pared by 2 bases and J by 4 bases, with 11 bases between. This CDR3 has 14 amino acids. Germline V CDR1 and CDR2: MNHNS, SASEGT. CDR3 protein: CASSEQGKGYGYTF. The CDR3 DNA is TGTGCCAGCAGTGAACAGGGAAAAGGCTATGGCTACACCTTC.

The chain joins TRBV5-1 to TRBJ1-1; 7 bases are shared with TRBD1. V lost 2 bases and J lost 3; bases outside the gene matches: 16. Germline V gene data show CDR1 as SGHRS and CDR2 as YFSETQ. This CDR3 is built from 18 residues. The CDR3 region is CASSFVWDSSSGDTEAFF. The CDR3 DNA sequence: TGCGCCAGCAGCTTCGTATGGGACAGCTCTTCCGGGGACACTGAAGCTTTCTTT.